This T cell receptor beta chain was sequenced for a study of blood T cell repertoires in COVID-19. The CDR3 is 18 residues long. V gave up 1 base and J gave up 3 bases, with 21 bases separating them. Germline CDR1 and CDR2: MNHNS and SASEGT. Original processing notes: Nucleated cell number was recorded as an estimate derived from reference gene primer amplification. Profiled with immunoSEQ multiplex PCR; TCRdb holds only in-frame clones, not every one. V and J calls and clone size are copied from that table; D and trimming were computed from the DNA. The sample consists of approximately 250,000 clones, around 80% of them appearing once.

The chain employs TRBV6-1 and TRBJ1-1, with D unresolved. The receptor's source is a man aged 25 to 45 with acute COVID-19. The sequencing sample was made of PBMCs or T cells enriched from blood (not recorded which). The CDR3 DNA is TGTGCCAGCAGTGAAGGTCCCGTGGGTGCGGGGAGTTACACTGAAGCTTTCTTT. Protein sequence: CASSEGPVGAGSYTEAFF.